These 27 T cell receptor beta chains share one sample of origin, sequenced in a study of cytomegalovirus exposure and HLA in healthy donors (dated by TCRdb to 2015 to 2018). The library was obtained by the immunoSEQ multiplex PCR assay. A mixture of 60 forward primers for TCR Vbeta segments and 13 reverse primers for TCR Jbeta segments was used in the multiplex PCR. TCRdb took over this immuneACCESS table, retaining in-frame rearrangements with V and J assigned. Such tables are incomplete; in checked studies, under half of the missing clones stem from an unresolved V gene, and the remainder is unexplained. This sample holds 110,000 or so clones; 75% were observed only once. Together, the top ten hold 1% to 1.5% of the sample. The sample consisted of PBMCs. These receptors were obtained from a middle-aged man in good health and CMV-seronegative.

The chain has TRBV28 and TRBJ1-1, with D possibly matching TRBD1 (6 bases). The V end was cut by 10 bases, the J end by 8 bases, with 20 bases between. Looked up from germline, CDR1 is MDHEN and CDR2 is SYDVKM. This CDR3 region has 13 residues. For the CDR3, the DNA is TGTGCCACCCACAAAATGGAAGGGGGAGAAGCTTTCTTT. Its translation is CATHKMEGGEAFF.

The chain recombines TRBV28 with TRBJ2-6; weak D call: TRBD1 (5 bases). Trimming pared 6 bases from V and 0 bases from J, leaving 6 bases between. Germline V gene sequence: CDR1 MDHEN, CDR2 SYDVKM. The CDR3 length is 14 residues. For the CDR3, the DNA is TGTGCCAGCAGCGACAGCTCTGGGGCCAACGTCCTGACTTTC. Translation: CASSDSSGANVLTF.

Here the CDR3 reads CASSPGGVGRNTEAFF. CDR3 nucleotides: TGTGCCAGCAGCCCGGGAGGGGTTGGTAGAAACACTGAAGCTTTCTTT. V and J are TRBV5-6 and TRBJ1-1, with TRBD1 as a possible D gene (5 bases). CDR3 size: 16 residues. Germline-derived CDR1 and CDR2 are SGHDT and YYEEEE. With 4 bases removed from V and 2 bases from J, the gap between germline ends came to 18 bases.

This chain uses TRBV10-2 with TRBJ1-1; TRBD1 agrees at 8 bases. The CDR3 loop spans 15 amino acids. V shed 3 bases, J shed 1 base, and the junction held 4 bases outside the gene matches. Germline V gives CDR1 WSHSY, CDR2 SAAADI. CDR3 amino acids: CASSEVQGANTEAFF. CDR3 bases: TGCGCCAGCAGTGAAGTCCAGGGGGCGAACACTGAAGCTTTCTTT.

The V and J genes are TRBV28 and TRBJ1-6; TRBD1 aligns across 10 bases. The V and J ends lost 5 bases and 9 bases, in that order; junction bases with no gene match: 7. Germline V gene data show CDR1 as MDHEN and CDR2 as SYDVKM. CDR3 length equals 15 residues. CDR3 protein: CASSPRTGGISPLHF. The CDR3 nucleotides are TGTGCCAGCAGTCCAAGGACAGGGGGAATTTCACCCCTCCACTTT.

This chain connects TRBV19 to TRBJ1-3, with no clear D. The germline CDR1 and CDR2 sequences are LNHDA and SQIVND (reference sequence). Between the trimmed V and J ends, which lost 3 bases and 2 bases, there was a span of 8 bases. The CDR3 is 14 residues long. The CDR3 DNA follows: TGTGCCAGTAGTATTGGCGGGGCTGGAAACACCATATATTTT. Translated, it gives CASSIGGAGNTIYF.

V is TRBV30 and J is TRBJ1-1; TRBD1 is a possible D gene (6 bases). The germline gives CDR1 GTSNPN, CDR2 SVGIG (reference sequence). V was pared by 2 bases and J by 6 bases, with 13 bases between. There are 13 residues in the CDR3. The CDR3 sequence is CAWSSGHSPEAFF. The CDR3 region has the DNA TGTGCCTGGAGTTCGGGACACTCCCCTGAAGCTTTCTTT.

The rearrangement links TRBV5-1 to TRBJ1-4, with D unresolved. Germline V gives CDR1 SGHRS, CDR2 YFSETQ. The V end was cut by 0 bases, the J end by 7 bases, with 13 bases between. CDR3 size: 15 residues. As DNA, the CDR3 is TGCGCCAGCAGCTTGGCCCTTGCGACTGGTGAAAAACTGTTTTTT. This sequence encodes CASSLALATGEKLFF.

The chain links TRBV7-6 to TRBJ2-3; TRBD2 agrees at 14 bases. V lost 0 bases, J lost 3 bases, and 2 bases stayed unmatched. In germline, CDR1 is SGHVS, CDR2 FNYEAQ. The CDR3 extends over 17 amino acids. The CDR3, as DNA: TGTGCCAGCAGCTTAGCTGGGACTAGCGGGAGAACAGATACGCAGTATTTT. This sequence encodes CASSLAGTSGRTDTQYF.

This chain connects TRBV19 to TRBJ2-4; 10 nucleotides align to TRBD1. V was clipped by 10 bases and J by 10 bases; unmatched bases: 4. The CDR3 spans 11 residues. CDR1 and CDR2 (germline): LNHDA, SQIVND (reference sequence). Here the CDR3 reads CATGGQGIQYF. For the CDR3, the DNA is TGTGCCACTGGGGGACAGGGGATTCAGTACTTC.

The chain is built from TRBV15 and TRBJ2-1; D not certain. V was pared by 0 bases and J by 9 bases, with 9 bases between. The CDR3 contains 13 residues. In germline, CDR1 is LNHNV, CDR2 YYDKDF (reference sequence). The CDR3 DNA reads TGTGCCACCAGCAGAGATCGGTTCCGTGAGCAGTTCTTC. Residues: CATSRDRFREQFF.

The chain carries TRBV7-9 and TRBJ2-7; D is ambiguous. Germline CDR1 and CDR2: SEHNR and FQNEAQ (reference sequence). This CDR3 region has 12 residues. Trimming cost V 4 bases and J 5 bases, with 9 bases left between them. CDR3 loop: CASSSLADEQYF. The CDR3 nucleotides read TGTGCCAGCAGCTCGTTGGCGGACGAGCAGTACTTC.

This clone was seen a few times. CDR3 in DNA: TGCGCCAGCAACTACCTTGGGGGCGCGGATGGCTACACCTTC. Translating it yields CASNYLGGADGYTF. This chain links TRBV5-1 with TRBJ1-2; maybe TRBD1 (6 bases). CDR1 and CDR2 (germline): SGHRS, YFSETQ. Trimming left V 6 bases short and J 6 bases short, with 18 bases between. This CDR3 spans 14 amino acids. The whole variable domain, remainder taken from reference TRBV5-1 and TRBJ1-2, is KAGVTQTPRYLIKTRGQQVTLSCSPISGHRSVSWYQQTPGQGLQFLFEYFSETQRNKGNFPGRFSGRQFSNSRSEMNVSTLELGDSALYLCASNYLGGADGYTFGSGTRLTVV.

The chain has TRBV27 and TRBJ2-7; 10 bases match TRBD1. Germline CDR1 reads MNHEY; CDR2 reads SMNVEV (reference sequence). The CDR3 has 13 residues. V lost 6 bases and J lost 6; bases outside the gene matches: 5. The CDR3 DNA follows: TGTGCCAGCAGCACCGGGACAGGGGTCGAGCAGTACTTC. Residues: CASSTGTGVEQYF.

The V and J genes are TRBV7-9 and TRBJ2-1; 7 bases are a match to TRBD2. V gave up 4 bases and J gave up 3 bases; unmatched junction bases: 9. The length of the CDR3 is 16 residues. Germline values: CDR1 SEHNR, CDR2 FQNEAQ (reference sequence). This CDR3 reads CASSSLTSEYYNEQFF. CDR3 bases: TGTGCCAGCAGCTCACTTACTAGCGAGTACTACAATGAGCAGTTCTTC.

J is TRBJ2-3 and V is TRBV11-3; 9 bases are a match to TRBD1. The junction had 5 bases not matched to a gene; V was cut back by 5 bases and J by 2 bases. CDR1 and CDR2 (germline): SGHNT, YENEEA. The CDR3 has 15 residues. CDR3 sequence reads: CASSTRDRDTDTQYF. Written as DNA, the CDR3 is TGTGCCAGCAGCACCCGGGACAGGGACACAGATACGCAGTATTTT.

The chain combines TRBV7-9 with TRBJ2-2, with D tentatively TRBD2 (6 bases). V gave up 3 bases and J gave up 6 bases, with 11 bases separating them. This CDR3 comprises 14 residues. Germline V CDR1 and CDR2: SEHNR, FQNEAQ (reference sequence). Here the CDR3 DNA reads TGTGCCAGCAGCTTCGGAGGGGCGGCCGGGGAGCTGTTTTTT. Translating it yields CASSFGGAAGELFF.

This chain uses TRBV6-1 with TRBJ1-5, with 7 bases aligning to TRBD1. The CDR3 loop spans 13 amino acids. Germline CDR1 is MNHNS and CDR2 is SASEGT. Trimming took 6 bases from V and 7 from J; bases not matched to a gene: 6. In DNA, the CDR3 is TGTGCCAGCAGGGCGACAGGGTACCAGCCCCAGCATTTT. The encoded protein is CASRATGYQPQHF.

The rearrangement uses TRBV2 and TRBJ1-2, with 8 bases matching TRBD1. The ends lost 5 bases at V and 4 bases at J; junction bases unmatched: 9. Germline V gives CDR1 SNHLY, CDR2 FYNNEI. This CDR3 comprises 15 residues. In DNA form, the CDR3 reads TGTGCCAGCAGTACTGAACAGGGGGTTGTCTATGGCTACACCTTC. Protein sequence: CASSTEQGVVYGYTF.

This chain joins TRBV2 and TRBJ1-2, with TRBD1 as a possible D gene (6 bases). The CDR3 length is 12 residues. V was cut by 9 bases and J by 4 bases, with 12 bases left in between. Germline assignment: CDR1 SNHLY and CDR2 FYNNEI. The CDR3 loop is CARTQGSYGYTF. The CDR3 DNA follows: TGTGCCAGAACACAGGGAAGCTATGGCTACACCTTC.

This sequence joins TRBV6-4 and TRBJ1-2, with 9 bases identical to TRBD1. The V segment lost 6 bases and the J segment 4 bases; nucleotides outside the gene matches: 6. There are 14 residues in the CDR3. Germline-derived CDR1 and CDR2 are MRHNA and SNTAGT. CDR3 residues: CASSETGGGYGYTF. DNA for the CDR3: TGTGCCAGCAGCGAAACAGGGGGCGGCTATGGCTACACCTTC.

The table lists this clone with a count of one. The chain employs TRBV7-9 and TRBJ1-5; D is undetermined. This CDR3 has 14 residues. Germline assignment: CDR1 SEHNR and CDR2 FQNEAQ (reference sequence). V lost 3 bases and J 0 bases, leaving 6 bases between the germline ends. In DNA, the CDR3 is TGTGCCAGCAGCTTGAGTGATAGCAATCAGCCCCAGCATTTT. Translating gives CASSLSDSNQPQHF. Full variable domain (missing parts from reference TRBV7-9 and TRBJ1-5): DTGVSQNPRHKITKRGQNVTFRCDPISEHNRLYWYRQTLGQGPEFLTYFQNEAQLEKSRLLSDRFSAERPKGSFSTLEIQRTEQGDSAMYLCASSLSDSNQPQHFGDGTRLSIL.

This sequence joins TRBV12-1 and TRBJ2-7; the D call in the table, TRBD2, was not verified against the DNA. TRBV12-1 is annotated as a pseudogene. The CDR3 sequence is 15 residues long. The CDR3 nucleotides read TGTGCCAGACCCGGGGGGCGGGAGGAGGTCTACGAGCAGTACTTC. Protein product: CARPGGREEVYEQYF.

The V and J genes are TRBV19 and TRBJ2-1; TRBD1 matches at 12 bases. This CDR3 has 13 residues. Germline V gene sequence: CDR1 LNHDA, CDR2 SQIVND (reference sequence). The V segment lost 8 bases and the J segment 10 bases; nucleotides outside the gene matches: 6. The CDR3 region has the DNA TGTGCCAGTTGGGGACAGGGGGCCCGGGAGCAGTTCTTC. Translating it yields CASWGQGAREQFF.

This CDR3 reads CASSVQGRMNTEAFF. The CDR3 DNA sequence: TGTGCCAGTAGTGTACAGGGTAGAATGAACACTGAAGCTTTCTTT. This rearrangement joins TRBV19 to TRBJ1-1, with a tentative D call TRBD1 (6 bases). Germline V gene sequence: CDR1 LNHDA, CDR2 SQIVND (reference sequence). CDR3 length: 15 amino acids. Trimming stripped 5 bases from V and 0 bases from J, with 13 bases between.

This clone was seen only a few times. The rearrangement uses TRBV15 and TRBJ2-3, with TRBD2 matching over 8 bases. Germline CDR1 is LNHNV and CDR2 is YYDKDF (reference sequence). With 1 base clipped from V and 5 bases from J, the junction kept 2 bases outside the gene matches. This CDR3 spans 14 amino acids. The chain's CDR3 is CATSRVGGVDTQYF. The CDR3 DNA sequence: TGTGCCACCAGCAGAGTCGGGGGGGTAGATACGCAGTATTTT.

The CDR3: CASLRDAGSEQYF. The CDR3, as DNA: TGTGCCAGTCTCCGGGACGCGGGGAGCGAGCAGTACTTC. The genes are TRBV28 and TRBJ2-7; D is perhaps TRBD2 (6 bases). V lost 9 bases to trimming and J lost 6 bases, with 18 bases between them. Germline V CDR1 and CDR2: MDHEN, SYDVKM. The CDR3 runs to 13 residues.